The T cell receptor (beta chain) described here comes from a study of T-cell reconstitution after alpha-beta-depleted transplantation in children. Findings of the study overall: The study traced high day-60 TCRbeta diversity in some patients to surviving recipient T cells and thymic progenitors. Expanded clones from the graft, numbering several hundred, reportedly supplied alpha-beta T cells about two months after transplant. When one year had passed after transplant, most T-cell counts and diversity came from newly produced T cells.

From germline, CDR1 is DFQATT and CDR2 SNEGSKA (reference sequence). The V gene lost 6 bases and the J gene lost 3 bases, with 12 bases spanning the gap. The CDR3 extends over 12 amino acids. TCRbeta library preparation incorporated unique molecular identifiers. TCRdb itself ran the PCR reads through MiXCR, one entry per CDR3 protein. The sample lists some 80,000 distinct CDR3 sequences; around 18% were seen once. As concerns this clonotype: Its antigen is as yet unknown.

The origin of this receptor is a male patient between 2 and 10 years old who had a stem cell transplant for acute lymphoblastic leukemia, so the T cells may come from the graft donor. Sample: PBMCs, mostly from graft donor cells, taken 360 days after TCRalphabeta/CD19-depleted stem cell transplant. The chain uses TRBV20-1 and TRBJ2-7; D is unresolved. DNA of the CDR3: TGCAGTGCCCCAGCCCCTGGCTACGAGCAGTACTTC. Translation gives CSAPAPGYEQYF.